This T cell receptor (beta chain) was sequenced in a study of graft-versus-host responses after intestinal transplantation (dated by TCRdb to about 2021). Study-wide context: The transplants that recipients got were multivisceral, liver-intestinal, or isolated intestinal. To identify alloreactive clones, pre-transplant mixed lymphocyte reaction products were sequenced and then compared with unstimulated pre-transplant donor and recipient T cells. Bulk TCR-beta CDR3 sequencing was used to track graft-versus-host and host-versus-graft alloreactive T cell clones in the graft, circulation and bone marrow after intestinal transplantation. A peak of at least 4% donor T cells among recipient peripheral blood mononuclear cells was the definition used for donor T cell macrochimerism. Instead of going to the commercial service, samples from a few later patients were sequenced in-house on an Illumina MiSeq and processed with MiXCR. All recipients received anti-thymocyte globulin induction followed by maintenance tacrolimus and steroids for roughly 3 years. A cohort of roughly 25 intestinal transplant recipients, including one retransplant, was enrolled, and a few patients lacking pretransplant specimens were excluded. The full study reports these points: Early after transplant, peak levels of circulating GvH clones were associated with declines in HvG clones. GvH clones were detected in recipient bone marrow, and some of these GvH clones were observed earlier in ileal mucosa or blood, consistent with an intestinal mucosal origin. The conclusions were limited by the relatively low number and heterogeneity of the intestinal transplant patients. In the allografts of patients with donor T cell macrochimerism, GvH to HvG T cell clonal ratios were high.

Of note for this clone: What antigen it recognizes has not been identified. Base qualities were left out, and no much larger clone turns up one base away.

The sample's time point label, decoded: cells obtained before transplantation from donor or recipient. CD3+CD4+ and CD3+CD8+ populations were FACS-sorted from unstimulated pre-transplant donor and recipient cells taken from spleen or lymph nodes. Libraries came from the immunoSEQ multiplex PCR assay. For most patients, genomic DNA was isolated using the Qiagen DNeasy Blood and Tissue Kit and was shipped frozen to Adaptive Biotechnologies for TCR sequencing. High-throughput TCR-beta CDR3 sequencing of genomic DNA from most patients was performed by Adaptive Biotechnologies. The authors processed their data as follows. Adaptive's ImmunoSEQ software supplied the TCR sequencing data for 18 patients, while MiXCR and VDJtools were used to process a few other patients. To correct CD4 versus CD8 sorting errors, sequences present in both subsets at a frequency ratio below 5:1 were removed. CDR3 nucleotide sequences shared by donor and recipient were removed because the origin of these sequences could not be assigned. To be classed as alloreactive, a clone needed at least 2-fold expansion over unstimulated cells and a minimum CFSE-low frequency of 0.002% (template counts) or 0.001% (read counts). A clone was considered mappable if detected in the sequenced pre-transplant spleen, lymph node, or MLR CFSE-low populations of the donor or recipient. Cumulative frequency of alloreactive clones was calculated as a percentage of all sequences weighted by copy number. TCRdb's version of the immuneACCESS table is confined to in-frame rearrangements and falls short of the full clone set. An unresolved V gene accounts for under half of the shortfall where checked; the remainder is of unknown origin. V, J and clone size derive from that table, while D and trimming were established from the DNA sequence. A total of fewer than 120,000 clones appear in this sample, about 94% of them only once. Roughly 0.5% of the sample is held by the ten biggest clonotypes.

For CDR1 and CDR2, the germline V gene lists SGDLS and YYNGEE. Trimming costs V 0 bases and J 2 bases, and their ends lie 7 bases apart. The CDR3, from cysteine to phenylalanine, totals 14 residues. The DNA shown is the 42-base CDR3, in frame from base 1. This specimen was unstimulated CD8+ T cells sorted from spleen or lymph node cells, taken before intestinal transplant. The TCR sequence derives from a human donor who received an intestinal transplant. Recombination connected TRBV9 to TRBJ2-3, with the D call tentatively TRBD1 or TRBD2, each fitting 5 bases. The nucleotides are TGTGCCAGCAGCGTAGACGGGGCCACAGATACGCAGTATTTT. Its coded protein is CASSVDGATDTQYF. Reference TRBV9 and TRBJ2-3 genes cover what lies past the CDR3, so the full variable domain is DSGVTQTPKHLITATGQRVTLRCSPRSGDLSVYWYQQSLDQGLQFLIQYYNGEERAKGNILERFSAQQFPDLHSELNLSSLELGDSALYFCASSVDGATDTQYFGPGTRLTVL.